Listed below are T cell receptor beta chains from one sample, sequenced in a study of cytomegalovirus exposure and HLA in healthy donors. Measured with immunoSEQ multiplex PCR; TCRdb has only the in-frame clones, and not every one. The table records some 130,000 clones, roughly 71% of them present only once. Sequencing was done on a sample of PBMCs. These receptors were collected from a woman aged 40 to 50 in good health and CMV-seronegative. Each CDR3 is given with its conserved first and last residue. Each record gives: D gene, J gene, V gene, clone size, CDR3 protein, CDR3 DNA. The D gene is left open where the match is weak. Clone size is shown for a subset of rows, as once, few, many or a class of expanded clone.

D: NA; J: TRBJ2-7; V: TRBV27; size: NA; CDR3: CASSLGASSYEQYF; DNA: TGTGCCAGCAGTTTGGGGGCGAGCTCCTACGAGCAGTACTTC
D: TRBD2; J: TRBJ2-7; V: TRBV11-2; size: NA; CDR3: CASSFGTSGAYEQYF; DNA: TGTGCCAGCAGCTTCGGGACTAGCGGGGCCTACGAGCAGTACTTC
D: NA; J: TRBJ1-2; V: TRBV2; size: NA; CDR3: CASTEGREKGYTF; DNA: TGTGCCAGCACTGAGGGCAGGGAAAAAGGCTACACCTTC
D: NA; J: TRBJ1-6; V: TRBV30; size: few; CDR3: CAWRAGQNSPLHF; DNA: TGTGCCTGGAGGGCTGGACAAAATTCACCCCTCCACTTT
D: NA; J: TRBJ1-3; V: TRBV4-1; size: NA; CDR3: CASSNRRDGNTIYF; DNA: TGCGCCAGCAGCAACCGGAGGGATGGAAACACCATATATTTT
D: TRBD1; J: TRBJ2-7; V: TRBV4-1; size: NA; CDR3: CASSRQGNSYEQYF; DNA: TGCGCCAGCAGCCGACAGGGGAACTCCTACGAGCAGTACTTC
D: NA; J: TRBJ1-1; V: TRBV19; size: NA; CDR3: CASSEGSMTEAFF; DNA: TGTGCCAGTAGTGAGGGAAGCATGACTGAAGCTTTCTTT
D: NA; J: TRBJ1-1; V: TRBV30; size: NA; CDR3: CAWSLDFWDTEAFF; DNA: TGTGCCTGGAGTTTAGACTTTTGGGACACTGAAGCTTTCTTT
D: TRBD2; J: TRBJ2-7; V: TRBV7-7; size: NA; CDR3: CASSPAPAGGYYEQYF; DNA: TGTGCTAGCAGCCCAGCTCCAGCGGGGGGCTACTACGAGCAGTACTTC
D: NA; J: TRBJ1-5; V: TRBV10-2; size: NA; CDR3: CASSESFQRQPQHF; DNA: TGCGCCAGCAGTGAGTCGTTTCAGCGTCAGCCCCAGCATTTT
D: NA; J: TRBJ1-2; V: TRBV27; size: NA; CDR3: CASSLGRYYGYTF; DNA: TGTGCCAGCAGTTTAGGCAGGTACTATGGCTACACCTTC
D: NA; J: TRBJ2-7; V: TRBV6-1; size: once; CDR3: CASTRQQAYEQYF; DNA: TGTGCCAGCACCCGTCAGCAGGCTTACGAGCAGTACTTC
D: NA; J: TRBJ2-1; V: TRBV29-1; size: NA; CDR3: CSAVDYQPYNEQFF; DNA: TGCAGCGCTGTGGACTATCAACCTTACAATGAGCAGTTCTTC
D: NA; J: TRBJ1-5; V: TRBV4-1; size: few; CDR3: CASSQGQANQPQHF; DNA: TGCGCCAGCAGCCAAGGTCAGGCTAATCAGCCCCAGCATTTT
D: TRBD1; J: TRBJ1-2; V: TRBV7-9; size: NA; CDR3: CASNADRGRRGYTF; DNA: TGTGCCAGCAACGCCGACAGGGGGCGTCGAGGCTACACCTTC
D: TRBD1; J: TRBJ1-2; V: TRBV6-5; size: NA; CDR3: CASSYSAQGRGYTF; DNA: TGTGCCAGCAGTTACTCGGCACAGGGGCGAGGCTACACCTTC
D: NA; J: TRBJ2-7; V: TRBV28; size: NA; CDR3: CASSLVGKGYEQYF; DNA: TGTGCCAGCAGTCTTGTCGGGAAAGGTTACGAGCAGTACTTC
D: NA; J: TRBJ1-6; V: TRBV30; size: few; CDR3: CAWSWEGNSPLHF; DNA: TGTGCCTGGAGCTGGGAGGGGAATTCACCCCTCCACTTT
D: NA; J: TRBJ1-5; V: TRBV6-4; size: NA; CDR3: CASSEAAPNQPQHF; DNA: TGTGCCAGCAGTGAAGCTGCTCCCAATCAGCCCCAGCATTTT